The rows below give T cell receptor beta chains drawn from one sample of a study of cytotoxic CD8 clonotypes in ibrutinib-treated CLL. Sequencing was performed with immunoSEQ multiplex PCR; in TCRdb, only in-frame clones are kept and a portion is missing. Here the sample spans 58,000 or so clones, 45% to 60% being singletons. The material sequenced was PBMCs, taken after 12 months of ibrutinib treatment. The receptors stem from a human donor with chronic lymphocytic leukemia. Each CDR3 is given with its conserved first and last residue. A D gene is named only where the DNA matches it firmly. Size is omitted from some rows. Given values are once, few, many or a class for expanded clones.

v_call: TRBV28; j_call: TRBJ2-3; clone_size: -; d_call: TRBD2; cdr3_aa: CAASGRVGTDTQYF; cdr3_nt: TGTGCCGCAAGCGGGAGGGTTGGAACAGATACGCAGTATTTT
v_call: TRBV27; j_call: TRBJ2-1; clone_size: -; d_call: TRBD2; cdr3_aa: CASSLGTSRLSYNEQFF; cdr3_nt: TGTGCCAGCAGTTTGGGGACTAGCAGACTCTCCTACAATGAGCAGTTCTTC
v_call: TRBV7-9; j_call: TRBJ1-4; clone_size: few; d_call: -; cdr3_aa: CASSLNRDLQKLFF; cdr3_nt: TGTGCCAGCAGCTTGAACAGGGATCTTCAAAAACTGTTTTTT
v_call: TRBV7-2; j_call: TRBJ1-2; clone_size: -; d_call: -; cdr3_aa: CASSSGTVVYGYTF; cdr3_nt: TGTGCCAGCAGCTCCGGGACCGTTGTCTATGGCTACACCTTC
v_call: TRBV18; j_call: TRBJ1-5; clone_size: -; d_call: -; cdr3_aa: CASSPSPTQPQHF; cdr3_nt: TGTGCCAGCTCACCCAGTCCGACTCAGCCCCAGCATTTT
v_call: TRBV6-5; j_call: TRBJ1-2; clone_size: few; d_call: -; cdr3_aa: CASSSGANYGYTF; cdr3_nt: TGTGCCAGCAGTAGTGGAGCTAACTATGGCTACACCTTC
v_call: TRBV28; j_call: TRBJ1-6; clone_size: -; d_call: -; cdr3_aa: CASSGAGSPLHF; cdr3_nt: TGTGCCAGCAGTGGAGCGGGTTCACCCCTCCACTTT
v_call: TRBV27; j_call: TRBJ2-1; clone_size: once; d_call: -; cdr3_aa: CASSEQIAESYNEQFF; cdr3_nt: TGTGCCAGCAGTGAACAAATTGCGGAGAGCTACAATGAGCAGTTCTTC
v_call: TRBV21-1; j_call: TRBJ2-7; clone_size: -; d_call: -; cdr3_aa: CASSRREAGHRSEQYF; cdr3_nt: TGTGCCAGCAGCCGCCGGGAAGCGGGCCACCGGAGCGAGCAGTACTTC
v_call: TRBV11-2; j_call: TRBJ2-7; clone_size: -; d_call: -; cdr3_aa: CASSPPGYEQYF; cdr3_nt: TGTGCCAGCAGCCCCCCCGGCTACGAGCAGTACTTC
v_call: TRBV6-1; j_call: TRBJ1-5; clone_size: -; d_call: -; cdr3_aa: CASRGYQPQHF; cdr3_nt: TGTGCCAGCAGGGGTTATCAGCCCCAGCATTTT
v_call: TRBV5-4; j_call: TRBJ2-1; clone_size: few; d_call: TRBD2; cdr3_aa: CASSRRTSGTKYNEQFF; cdr3_nt: TGTGCCAGCAGTCGCCGGACTAGCGGGACTAAATACAATGAGCAGTTCTTC
v_call: TRBV19; j_call: TRBJ2-5; clone_size: -; d_call: TRBD1; cdr3_aa: CASSQGAQETQYF; cdr3_nt: TGTGCCAGTAGTCAGGGGGCACAAGAGACCCAGTACTTC
v_call: TRBV6-1; j_call: TRBJ1-2; clone_size: -; d_call: TRBD1; cdr3_aa: CASSEGWDSNYGYTF; cdr3_nt: TGTGCCAGCAGTGAAGGCTGGGACAGTAACTATGGCTACACCTTC
v_call: TRBV19; j_call: TRBJ2-1; clone_size: -; d_call: -; cdr3_aa: CASNQYQGNEQFF; cdr3_nt: TGTGCCAGTAACCAATATCAGGGCAATGAGCAGTTCTTC
v_call: TRBV2; j_call: TRBJ2-1; clone_size: once; d_call: -; cdr3_aa: CASSGAGTPYNEQFF; cdr3_nt: TGTGCCAGCAGTGGTGCAGGGACGCCTTACAATGAGCAGTTCTTC
v_call: TRBV7-9; j_call: TRBJ1-1; clone_size: -; d_call: -; cdr3_aa: CASSPTGNTEAFF; cdr3_nt: TGTGCCAGCAGCCCCACAGGGAACACTGAAGCTTTCTTT
v_call: TRBV6-5; j_call: TRBJ1-1; clone_size: once; d_call: -; cdr3_aa: CASMSPEAFF; cdr3_nt: TGTGCCAGCATGTCCCCTGAAGCTTTCTTT
v_call: TRBV7-2; j_call: TRBJ2-3; clone_size: once; d_call: TRBD1; cdr3_aa: CASSLYRDRGPANRYF; cdr3_nt: TGTGCCAGCAGTCTATACCGGGACAGGGGGCCGGCGAACCGGTATTTT
v_call: TRBV29-1; j_call: TRBJ1-2; clone_size: -; d_call: -; cdr3_aa: CSAEIGERGYTF; cdr3_nt: TGCAGCGCCGAGATAGGGGAACGTGGCTACACCTTC
v_call: TRBV5-1; j_call: TRBJ2-3; clone_size: -; d_call: TRBD2; cdr3_aa: CASSLAGGPGDTQYF; cdr3_nt: TGCGCCAGCAGCTTGGCGGGGGGGCCCGGAGATACGCAGTATTTT
v_call: TRBV28; j_call: TRBJ2-5; clone_size: -; d_call: -; cdr3_aa: CASRTDGETQYF; cdr3_nt: TGTGCCAGTAGGACAGACGGAGAGACCCAGTACTTC
v_call: TRBV10-2; j_call: TRBJ1-3; clone_size: -; d_call: -; cdr3_aa: CASSKTERAGNTIYF; cdr3_nt: TGCGCCAGCTCGAAGACGGAAAGGGCAGGAAACACCATATATTTT
v_call: TRBV7-8; j_call: TRBJ1-5; clone_size: -; d_call: -; cdr3_aa: CASSLVAAKNQPQHF; cdr3_nt: TGTGCCAGCAGCTTAGTTGCCGCGAAAAATCAGCCCCAGCATTTT
v_call: TRBV13; j_call: TRBJ1-6; clone_size: -; d_call: TRBD1; cdr3_aa: CASSSGQPTSPLHF; cdr3_nt: TGTGCCAGCAGCTCGGGACAGCCAACTTCACCCCTCCACTTT
v_call: TRBV7-6; j_call: TRBJ1-5; clone_size: -; d_call: -; cdr3_aa: CASSSSGGGNQPQHF; cdr3_nt: TGTGCCAGCAGCTCGTCGGGGGGGGGCAATCAGCCCCAGCATTTT
v_call: TRBV6-1; j_call: TRBJ2-5; clone_size: few; d_call: -; cdr3_aa: CASSVGFGKETQYF; cdr3_nt: TGTGCCAGCAGTGTAGGATTTGGGAAAGAGACCCAGTACTTC
v_call: TRBV7-9; j_call: TRBJ1-2; clone_size: -; d_call: TRBD1; cdr3_aa: CASSPTGTVYGYTF; cdr3_nt: TGTGCCAGCAGCCCAACGGGGACAGTCTATGGCTACACCTTC
v_call: TRBV6-1; j_call: TRBJ1-5; clone_size: -; d_call: -; cdr3_aa: CASNRGSNQPQHF; cdr3_nt: TGTGCCAGCAACCGGGGAAGCAATCAGCCCCAGCATTTT
v_call: TRBV7-9; j_call: TRBJ2-2; clone_size: -; d_call: TRBD1; cdr3_aa: CASSATGTGELFF; cdr3_nt: TGTGCCAGCAGCGCGACAGGGACCGGGGAGCTGTTTTTT